The 29 T cell receptor beta chains given below trace back to one sample, sequenced in a study of OX40 agonist ivuxolimab in advanced cancers. Some clones are missing from TCRdb's copy, which holds only in-frame ones; the method was immunoSEQ multiplex PCR. The sample holds roughly 26,000 clones, approximately 80% seen once. Sequences were derived from CD4+ or CD8+ T cells sorted from blood, sampled in a trial of the OX40 agonist ivuxolimab. The receptors were gathered from an adult with an advanced solid tumor such as melanoma, head and neck, liver or kidney cancer.

The CDR3 here is CAISESRDRNEQFF. The CDR3 region has the DNA TGTGCCATCAGTGAGTCTAGGGACAGGAATGAGCAGTTCTTC. The genes are TRBV10-3 and TRBJ2-1, with 8 bases identical to TRBD1. The CDR3 totals 14 residues. J was trimmed by 7 bases and V by 0 bases; bases with no gene match: 2. Germline-derived CDR1 and CDR2 are ENHRY and SYGVKD.

The chain recombines TRBV10-2 with TRBJ2-7; D perhaps matches TRBD1 (5 bases). V dropped 7 bases and J dropped 3 bases, with 13 bases sitting between them. The germline V gene encodes CDR1 WSHSY and CDR2 SAAADI. The CDR3 is 13 residues long. CDR3 sequence (DNA): TGCGCCAGCAAAGAGACAGCGCACTACGAGCAGTACTTC. This codes for CASKETAHYEQYF.

The chain carries TRBV9 and TRBJ2-5, with 9 nucleotides matching TRBD1. J lost 7 bases, V lost 7 bases, and 11 bases had no gene match. This CDR3 is built from 14 residues. Germline V lookup: CDR1 SGDLS, CDR2 YYNGEE. The CDR3: CASARDRVAGTQYF. The CDR3 DNA reads as TGTGCCAGCGCCCGGGACAGGGTCGCGGGGACCCAGTACTTC.

The chain joins TRBV7-3 to TRBJ2-2, with a tentative D call TRBD1 (5 bases). With 4 bases removed from V and 9 bases from J, the gap between germline ends came to 15 bases. The CDR3 loop spans 14 amino acids. CDR1 and CDR2 from the germline V gene are SGHTA and FQGTGA. CDR3 sequence reads: CASSSISGSRELFF. The CDR3 nucleotides are TGTGCCAGCAGCTCCATTTCAGGGTCCCGGGAGCTGTTTTTT.

This clone showed up just once. The J gene is TRBJ1-2, the V gene TRBV6-5, with D perhaps matching TRBD1 (5 bases). The V end lost 7 bases, the J end lost 7 bases, and 22 bases lay between the germline ends. The CDR3 consists of 15 residues. Germline values: CDR1 MNHEY, CDR2 SVGAGI. This chain's CDR3 is CASTPLYSGGTGYTF. Written as DNA, the CDR3 is TGTGCCAGCACCCCACTTTACTCCGGGGGTACTGGCTACACCTTC.

This rearrangement joins TRBV7-2 to TRBJ2-5; D is unresolved. With 1 base removed from V and 5 bases from J, the gap between germline ends came to 5 bases. Germline V lookup: CDR1 SGHTA, CDR2 FQGNSA. The length of the CDR3 is 12 residues. CDR3 coding DNA: TGTGCCAGCAGCTTAGTAGTGGAGACCCAGTACTTC. It codes for CASSLVVETQYF.

This sequence joins TRBV28 and TRBJ2-3; 10 bases match TRBD2. The CDR3 has 17 amino acids. V trimming: 3 bases; J trimming: 2 bases; junction bases outside the gene matches: 8. Germline V gene lookup returns CDR1 MDHEN and CDR2 SYDVKM. DNA for the CDR3: TGTGCCAGCAGTTTGTTGCCAGCGGGGGGGAACACAGATACGCAGTATTTT. Its protein product is CASSLLPAGGNTDTQYF.

The J gene is TRBJ2-1, the V gene TRBV7-2, with a possible D match to TRBD2 (5 bases). The CDR3 spans 14 residues. In germline, CDR1 is SGHTA, CDR2 FQGNSA. V shed 4 bases and J shed 5 bases, with 12 bases lying between them. The CDR3, as DNA: TGTGCCAGCAGCTGGGGAGCCCTAAACAATGAGCAGTTCTTC. The encoded protein is CASSWGALNNEQFF. Variable domain in full (rest from reference TRBV7-2 and TRBJ2-1): GAGVSQSPSNKVTEKGKDVELRCDPISGHTALYWYRQSLGQGLEFLIYFQGNSAPDKSGLPSDRFSAERTGGSVSTLTIQRTQQEDSAVYLCASSWGALNNEQFFGPGTRLTVL.

The chain carries TRBV9 and TRBJ1-4; the match to TRBD1 covers 7 bases. CDR3 size: 16 residues. The trim removed 2 bases at V and 7 bases at J, leaving 11 bases unmatched. Germline CDR1 SGDLS, CDR2 YYNGEE. The CDR3 loop is CASSVQQGRTGEKLFF. The CDR3 DNA is TGTGCCAGCAGCGTCCAACAGGGGAGGACGGGTGAAAAACTGTTTTTT. Supplemented by reference TRBV9 and TRBJ1-4, the full variable domain reads DSGVTQTPKHLITATGQRVTLRCSPRSGDLSVYWYQQSLDQGLQFLIQYYNGEERAKGNILERFSAQQFPDLHSELNLSSLELGDSALYFCASSVQQGRTGEKLFFGSGTQLSVL.

The V and J genes are TRBV4-3 and TRBJ2-3; perhaps D is TRBD1 or TRBD2 (7 bases each). Germline V gene data show CDR1 as LGHNA and CDR2 as YSLEER. V was shortened by 3 bases and J by 7 bases, with 20 bases between the two germline ends. CDR3 length: 16 amino acids. CDR3: CASSQARGRGLNTQYF. The CDR3 nucleotides are TGCGCCAGCAGCCAGGCGAGGGGGCGGGGGTTAAATACGCAGTATTTT.

The chain carries TRBV5-1 and TRBJ2-1, with D uncertain. The V gene's germline CDR1 is SGHRS and CDR2 YFSETQ. The CDR3 has 15 amino acids. Trimming pared 5 bases from V and 2 bases from J, leaving 14 bases between. The CDR3 DNA follows: TGCGCCAGCAGAATTTTAGGGCCGGCCTACAATGAGCAGTTCTTC. This encodes CASRILGPAYNEQFF.

This clone was observed a handful of times. The chain employs TRBV11-3 and TRBJ2-2, with D possibly being TRBD1 (6 bases). This CDR3 spans 15 amino acids. Germline V lookup: CDR1 SGHNT, CDR2 YENEEA. The V gene lost 2 bases and the J gene lost 4 bases, with 11 bases spanning the gap. The CDR3 bases are TGTGCCAGCAGCTTATCAACAGGGTCCACCGGGGAGCTGTTTTTT. Translating it yields CASSLSTGSTGELFF.

This clone was seen only once. The chain is built from TRBV27 and TRBJ1-5; 9 nucleotides match TRBD1. Germline V gives CDR1 MNHEY, CDR2 SMNVEV (reference sequence). The CDR3 covers 16 residues. J lost 5 bases, V lost 5 bases, and 10 bases had no gene match. The CDR3 coding sequence is TGTGCCAGCAGTATCGGGCGGGACAGGGTAGATCAGCCCCAGCATTTT. Its protein product is CASSIGRDRVDQPQHF.

About this clone: The sample has other DNA sequences that encode this CDR3 too. V is TRBV25-1 and J is TRBJ1-1, with D perhaps matching TRBD1 (5 bases). V lost 3 bases and J 1 base, leaving 18 bases between the germline ends. The CDR3 loop spans 17 amino acids. Germline CDR1 and CDR2: MGHDK and SYGVNS. The CDR3: CASSDRGAFGRNTEAFF. The CDR3 DNA sequence: TGTGCCAGCAGTGATCGAGGGGCGTTCGGCAGGAACACTGAAGCTTTCTTT.

The genes are TRBV18 and TRBJ2-1; tentative D call: TRBD2 (5 bases). CDR3 size: 14 residues. CDR1 and CDR2 (germline): KGHSH, LQKENI. V was cut by 2 bases and J by 5 bases, with 10 bases left in between. CDR3 amino acids: CASSPSTRDNEQFF. Here the CDR3 DNA reads TGTGCCAGCTCACCATCCACGCGGGACAATGAGCAGTTCTTC.

The chain uses TRBV30 and TRBJ2-7, with D perhaps matching TRBD1 (6 bases). CDR1 is GTSNPN, CDR2 SVGIG, per germline (reference sequence). V lost 0 bases, J lost 7 bases, and 10 bases lay in between. The CDR3 covers 12 residues. This CDR3 is CAWSVQTGEQYF. The CDR3 bases are TGTGCCTGGAGTGTTCAAACAGGGGAGCAGTACTTC.

This clone was counted a few times. The gene calls are TRBV19 and TRBJ1-5, with D hard to call. Looked up from germline, CDR1 is LNHDA and CDR2 is SQIVND (reference sequence). V dropped 3 bases and J dropped 4 bases, with 4 bases sitting between them. CDR3 size: 12 residues. This CDR3 reads CASSITNQPQHF. The DNA for the CDR3 is TGTGCCAGTAGTATCACAAATCAGCCCCAGCATTTT.

The J gene is TRBJ1-2, the V gene TRBV19; tentatively, D is TRBD1 (5 bases). This CDR3 comprises 15 residues. Trimming removed 6 bases at V and 9 bases at J, with 23 bases between. The germline gives CDR1 LNHDA, CDR2 SQIVND (reference sequence). CDR3 loop: CASSLSAGERNRYTF. CDR3 coding DNA: TGTGCCAGTAGCCTCTCAGCGGGGGAACGAAACCGCTACACCTTC. Together with reference TRBV19 and TRBJ1-2, the CDR3 gives the full variable domain: DGGITQSPKYLFRKEGQNVTLSCEQNLNHDAMYWYRQDPGQGLRLIYYSQIVNDFQKGDIAEGYSVSREKKESFPLTVTSAQKNPTAFYLCASSLSAGERNRYTFGSGTRLTVV.

This clone has only a few counts. The chain is built from TRBV6-6 and TRBJ1-3, with D possibly being TRBD1 (5 bases). The germline V gene encodes CDR1 MNHNY and CDR2 SVGAGI (reference sequence). Trimming pared 6 bases from V and 2 bases from J, leaving 5 bases between. The length of the CDR3 is 12 residues. In nucleotides, the CDR3 is TGTGCCAGCAGGGGGCCTGGAAACACCATATATTTT. It is translated as CASRGPGNTIYF.

The rearrangement uses TRBV25-1 and TRBJ2-3; D possibly corresponds to TRBD1 (6 bases). The germline V gene encodes CDR1 MGHDK and CDR2 SYGVNS. V was trimmed by 2 bases and J by 4 bases, leaving 13 bases between them. The CDR3 has 15 residues. The CDR3 coding sequence is TGTGCCAGCAGTGAAACCACAGGGTTCGCAGATACGCAGTATTTT. Its translation is CASSETTGFADTQYF. The complete variable domain, with remaining parts taken from reference TRBV25-1 and TRBJ2-3, reads EADIYQTPRYLVIGTGKKITLECSQTMGHDKMYWYQQDPGMELHLIHYSYGVNSTEKGDLSSESTVSRIRTEHFPLTLESARPSHTSQYLCASSETTGFADTQYFGPGTRLTVL.

This sequence joins TRBV7-9 and TRBJ1-3, with D maybe TRBD1 (5 bases). The V gene lost 5 bases and the J gene lost 0 bases, with 20 bases spanning the gap. The germline V gene encodes CDR1 SEHNR and CDR2 FQNEAQ (reference sequence). The length of the CDR3 is 18 residues. CDR3 region: CASSPEGPRKSSGNTIYF. In nucleotides, the CDR3 is TGTGCCAGCAGCCCCGAGGGACCGCGCAAGAGCTCTGGAAACACCATATATTTT.

The chain has TRBV11-3 and TRBJ2-5; D remains unclear. Germline CDR1 reads SGHNT; CDR2 reads YENEEA. The V end was cut by 4 bases, the J end by 7 bases, with 10 bases between. The length of the CDR3 is 12 residues. DNA of the CDR3: TGTGCCAGCAGCTCCCGCCCTGGGACCCAGTACTTC. Its protein product is CASSSRPGTQYF.

The chain is built from TRBV6-1 and TRBJ2-1; D unclear. Trimming shortened V by 4 bases and J by 2 bases, and 12 bases separated the two germline ends. Germline-derived CDR1 and CDR2 are MNHNS and SASEGT. This CDR3 comprises 15 residues. CDR3 sequence (DNA): TGTGCCAGCAGTGTCGCGGAACCAGCCTACAATGAGCAGTTCTTC. Protein: CASSVAEPAYNEQFF.

This clone was seen only once. This sequence joins TRBV7-2 and TRBJ2-2, with TRBD2 matching 13 bases. The CDR3 loop spans 15 amino acids. From germline, CDR1 is SGHTA and CDR2 FQGNSA. V lost 4 bases to trimming and J lost 6 bases; unmatched junction nucleotides: 2. CDR3 loop: CASSSTSGGAGELFF. Written as DNA, the CDR3 is TGTGCCAGCAGCTCAACTAGCGGGGGGGCCGGGGAGCTGTTTTTT.

The V and J genes are TRBV6-5 and TRBJ1-2, with TRBD1 as a possible D gene (5 bases). V was trimmed by 1 base and J by 6 bases, leaving 6 bases between them. CDR1 MNHEY and CDR2 SVGAGI come from the germline V gene. This CDR3 is 12 amino acids long. The CDR3 here is CASSYLGDGYTF. CDR3 nucleotides: TGTGCCAGCAGTTACTTGGGGGATGGCTACACCTTC.

V gene TRBV7-6 combines with J gene TRBJ2-1; D is ambiguous. The length of the CDR3 is 14 residues. Trimming shortened V by 3 bases and J by 3 bases, and 9 bases separated the two germline ends. The germline V gene encodes CDR1 SGHVS and CDR2 FNYEAQ. The CDR3 spells CASSFIEHYNEQFF. The CDR3 DNA reads as TGTGCCAGCAGCTTTATAGAACACTACAATGAGCAGTTCTTC.

CDR3 in DNA: TGCGCCAGCAGCCCCGGACAGGTCACCGGGGAGCTGTTTTTT. Amino acid sequence: CASSPGQVTGELFF. The chain recombines TRBV5-1 with TRBJ2-2, with 7 bases that match TRBD1. The V and J ends lost 4 bases and 4 bases, in that order; junction bases with no gene match: 4. The CDR3 is made up of 14 amino acids. Germline loops: CDR1 SGHRS, CDR2 YFSETQ.

The rearrangement links TRBV6-6 to TRBJ1-2; D is ambiguous. Trimming shortened V by 2 bases and J by 13 bases, and 20 bases separated the two germline ends. The CDR3 is made up of 14 amino acids. CDR1 is MNHNY and CDR2 is SVGAGI in the germline V gene (reference sequence). DNA of the CDR3: TGTGCCAGCAGTTACGAATCGGCCGCCCAGAGGGCCACCTTC. Residues: CASSYESAAQRATF.

Here the CDR3 reads CASSNGQGGEQYF. In nucleotides, the CDR3 is TGTGCCAGTAGTAACGGACAGGGGGGAGAGCAGTACTTC. The rearrangement joins TRBV19 to TRBJ2-7; 10 bases agree with TRBD1. V lost 4 bases, J lost 7 bases, and 4 bases stayed unmatched. The germline CDR1 and CDR2 sequences are LNHDA and SQIVND (reference sequence). This CDR3 spans 13 amino acids.